This T cell receptor (beta chain) came from a study of T cells after somatic rescue of genetic block. CDR3 size: 14 residues. CDR1 MNHEY and CDR2 SVGAGI come from the germline V gene. The V and J ends lost 5 bases and 0 bases respectively, with 9 bases between them. Libraries were prepared by immunoSEQ multiplex PCR; TCRdb keeps only in-frame clonotypes and omits some of them. This repertoire shows some 70,000 clones, roughly 90% found once; its top ten account for roughly 2.9%. The material sequenced was peripheral blood mononuclear cells (PBMCs). This TCR was recovered from a man aged 30 to 45. The chain couples TRBV6-5 to TRBJ2-3; D possibly corresponds to TRBD2 (6 bases). The CDR3 region is CASSGGYSTDTQYF. CDR3 coding DNA: TGTGCCAGCAGTGGGGGGTACAGCACAGATACGCAGTATTTT.